This is a list of T cell receptor beta chains from one sample in a study of T cells after yellow fever vaccination. TCRdb re-called the 5' RACE reads with MiXCR, one entry per CDR3 protein. This table has about 300,000 distinct CDR3 sequences, 6.5% to 8.5% appearing once. Sequences were derived from PBMCs, sampled 45 days after the first yellow fever vaccination. Receptors originate from a man younger than 35 who received the YFV17D yellow fever vaccine. Each CDR3 is given with its conserved first and last residue. D genes are given only for firm matches. Clone size is stated in some rows and not others, as once, few, many or a class when expanded.

clone size,V gene,CDR3 length,J gene,D gene,CDR3 protein,CDR3 DNA
many,TRBV5-1,13,TRBJ1-1,.,CASSLEGNTEAFF,TGCGCCAGCAGCCTGGAAGGGAACACTGAAGCTTTCTTT
.,TRBV5-3,13,TRBJ1-1,TRBD1,CAVKAGGYTEAFF,TGTGCCGTTAAAGCAGGGGGCTACACTGAAGCTTTCTTT
.,TRBV7-8,14,TRBJ2-5,TRBD1,CASDRGGWTETQYF,TGTGCCAGCGACAGGGGCGGGTGGACAGAGACCCAGTACTTC
few,TRBV29-1,15,TRBJ2-6,.,CSVEGGGSGANVLTF,TGCAGCGTTGAAGGGGGAGGCTCTGGGGCCAACGTCCTGACTTTC
few,TRBV9,15,TRBJ2-5,.,CASSVTAGTQETQYF,TGTGCCAGCAGCGTAACCGCGGGGACCCAAGAGACCCAGTACTTC
.,TRBV7-6,17,TRBJ1-5,.,CASSSSGGVHSNQPQHF,TGTGCCAGCAGCTCCTCCGGGGGGGTCCATAGCAATCAGCCCCAGCATTTT
.,TRBV24-1,16,TRBJ2-1,TRBD1,CATSDRQGPHYNEQFF,TGTGCCACCAGTGACAGACAGGGTCCCCACTACAATGAGCAGTTCTTC
few,TRBV7-8,13,TRBJ1-2,.,CASSPRVSAGYTF,TGTGCCAGCAGCCCACGGGTTAGTGCTGGCTACACCTTC
.,TRBV3-1,17,TRBJ2-3,.,CASSPRGSGSGLDTQYF,TGTGCCAGCAGCCCACGAGGAAGTGGTAGCGGACTCGATACGCAGTATTTT
many,TRBV10-3,14,TRBJ1-6,.,CAISDAGHNSPLHF,TGTGCCATCAGCGACGCAGGGCATAATTCACCCCTCCACTTT
few,TRBV6-1,14,TRBJ2-2,.,CASGSLWATGELFF,TGTGCCAGCGGGTCGTTATGGGCCACCGGGGAGCTGTTTTTT
many,TRBV5-1,15,TRBJ2-2,TRBD2,CASSPGTSDTGELFF,TGCGCCAGCAGCCCCGGGACTAGCGACACCGGGGAGCTGTTTTTT
few,TRBV3-1,16,TRBJ2-2,.,CASRQTPRMNTGELFF,TGTGCCAGCAGACAGACCCCCCGAATGAACACCGGGGAGCTGTTTTTT
many,TRBV4-3,17,TRBJ2-1,.,CASSQDVAISSYNEQFF,TGCGCCAGCAGCCAAGATGTGGCGATAAGCTCCTACAATGAGCAGTTCTTC
few,TRBV5-1,15,TRBJ1-2,TRBD1,CASSSGTGSPEGYTF,TGCGCCAGCAGCTCGGGGACAGGATCCCCTGAAGGCTACACCTTC
many,TRBV10-3,14,TRBJ1-6,.,CAISTVYGRSPLHF,TGTGCCATCAGTACAGTTTACGGCAGGTCACCCCTCCACTTT
.,TRBV2,14,TRBJ2-3,.,CASSGGPYTDTQYF,TGTGCCAGCAGTGGAGGCCCCTACACAGATACGCAGTATTTT
many,TRBV10-3,15,TRBJ2-3,.,CAISVSLPSTDTQYF,TGTGCCATCAGTGTTTCACTACCTAGCACAGATACGCAGTATTTT
few,TRBV7-2,16,TRBJ2-4,TRBD1,CASSSRYRGTKNIQYF,TGTGCCAGCAGCTCGAGGTACAGGGGGACCAAAAACATTCAGTACTTC
many,TRBV4-3,13,TRBJ1-6,.,CASSQDLFSPLHF,TGCGCCAGCAGCCAAGATCTATTTTCACCCCTCCACTTT
few,TRBV15,17,TRBJ2-2,TRBD2,CATSSLGGLAGLGELFF,TGTGCCACCAGCTCCCTAGGGGGGCTAGCGGGTCTTGGGGAGCTGTTTTTT
many,TRBV6-6,12,TRBJ1-2,TRBD1,CASSPQGGGYTF,TGTGCCAGCAGTCCCCAGGGGGGCGGCTACACCTTC
.,TRBV12-3/TRBV12-4,15,TRBJ1-1,TRBD1,CASSGDSYRTTEAFF,TGTGCCAGCAGTGGGGACAGCTATAGAACAACTGAAGCTTTCTTT
.,TRBV29-1,16,TRBJ2-1,TRBD2,CSVDKGLAGEYNEQFF,TGCAGCGTTGATAAAGGGCTAGCGGGGGAGTACAATGAGCAGTTCTTC
.,TRBV20-1,13,TRBJ2-5,TRBD1,CSAVGQDQETQYF,TGCAGTGCCGTTGGACAGGACCAAGAGACCCAGTACTTC
.,TRBV7-9,15,TRBJ2-5,TRBD2,CASSPPVSGVETQYF,TGTGCCAGCAGCCCACCCGTCAGCGGGGTGGAGACCCAGTACTTC
many,TRBV28,12,TRBJ1-2,.,CASSISFYGYTF,TGTGCCAGCTCGATCAGCTTTTATGGCTACACCTTC
many,TRBV5-1,14,TRBJ1-1,TRBD1,CASSWGTGNTEAFF,TGCGCCAGCAGCTGGGGGACAGGGAACACTGAAGCTTTCTTT
many,TRBV18,14,TRBJ1-5,.,CASSPINSGQPQHF,TGTGCCAGCTCACCGATAAATAGTGGTCAGCCCCAGCATTTT
.,TRBV7-8,15,TRBJ1-1,.,CASSLSGPRNTEAFF,TGTGCCAGCAGCTTATCCGGGCCAAGGAACACTGAAGCTTTCTTT
.,TRBV20-1,13,TRBJ2-7,.,CSAPGPGLYEQYF,TGCAGTGCCCCGGGACCGGGCCTCTACGAGCAGTACTTC
.,TRBV7-9,15,TRBJ2-1,.,CASSRIGASDNEQFF,TGTGCCAGCAGCCGTATAGGGGCGAGTGACAATGAGCAGTTCTTC
.,TRBV6-5,15,TRBJ2-4,TRBD1,CASSYSSGTGNIQYF,TGTGCCAGCAGTTACTCTTCCGGGACAGGGAACATTCAGTACTTC
.,TRBV18,13,TRBJ1-2,.,CASSRDVQYGYTF,TGTGCCAGCTCAAGGGATGTGCAGTATGGCTACACCTTC
few,TRBV7-9,13,TRBJ1-5,.,CASSSDANQPQHF,TGTGCCAGCAGCTCTGACGCCAATCAGCCCCAGCATTTT
few,TRBV12-3/TRBV12-4,15,TRBJ2-2,.,CASSFRVRGTGELFF,TGTGCCAGCAGTTTTAGGGTTAGAGGCACCGGGGAGCTGTTTTTT
few,TRBV20-1,16,TRBJ2-1,.,CSASGRERSSYNEQFF,TGCAGTGCTAGCGGACGTGAACGTAGCTCCTACAATGAGCAGTTCTTC
.,TRBV9,13,TRBJ1-2,.,CASSPRDHHGYTF,TGTGCCAGCAGCCCCCGGGACCATCATGGCTACACCTTC
.,TRBV7-6,14,TRBJ2-5,.,CASSVLGGLETQYF,TGTGCCAGCAGTGTCCTAGGGGGTTTGGAGACCCAGTACTTC
few,TRBV27,16,TRBJ2-7,.,CASGPGTRSISYEQYF,TGTGCCAGCGGCCCCGGGACAAGAAGTATCTCCTACGAGCAGTACTTC
.,TRBV13,19,TRBJ2-2,TRBD2,CASSPGLAGGPRMAGELFF,TGTGCCAGCAGCCCCGGACTAGCGGGGGGGCCCCGGATGGCCGGGGAGCTGTTTTTT
.,TRBV7-9,15,TRBJ1-1,.,CASSFSGVRGTEAFF,TGTGCCAGCAGCTTCTCGGGGGTTAGGGGCACTGAAGCTTTCTTT
few,TRBV20-1,14,TRBJ2-7,TRBD2,CSAPTSGTSGEQYF,TGCAGTGCACCGACCTCCGGGACTAGTGGCGAGCAGTACTTC
many,TRBV7-6,14,TRBJ2-3,.,CASSLTPDRHTQYF,TGTGCCAGCAGCTTAACCCCTGACAGACATACGCAGTATTTT
.,TRBV5-4,19,TRBJ2-1,TRBD2,CASSLASTGTSGIDNEQFF,TGTGCCAGCAGCTTGGCCTCTACCGGGACTAGCGGCATCGACAATGAGCAGTTCTTC
many,TRBV7-2,16,TRBJ2-2,TRBD2,CASSYLAGVGTGELFF,TGTGCCAGCAGCTATTTAGCGGGGGTAGGGACCGGGGAGCTGTTTTTT
few,TRBV23-1,11,TRBJ2-7,.,CASSQPYEQYF,TGCGCCAGCAGTCAACCCTACGAGCAGTACTTC
.,TRBV28,14,TRBJ1-4,TRBD1,CASRPQGGGEKLFF,TGTGCCAGCAGACCACAGGGGGGAGGTGAAAAACTGTTTTTT
few,TRBV11-2,16,TRBJ2-3,TRBD2,CASRMGLAGGTDTQYF,TGTGCCAGCAGGATGGGACTAGCGGGGGGCACAGATACGCAGTATTTT
.,TRBV7-9,14,TRBJ1-4,.,CASSHDWGNEKLFF,TGTGCCAGCAGCCATGACTGGGGCAATGAAAAACTGTTTTTT
few,TRBV7-2,15,TRBJ1-5,.,CASSADSSTNQPQHF,TGTGCCAGCAGCGCAGATTCTTCGACCAATCAGCCCCAGCATTTT
many,TRBV12-3/TRBV12-4,15,TRBJ2-2,TRBD1,CASSRDRGSTGELFF,TGTGCCAGCAGCCGCGACAGGGGGTCGACCGGGGAGCTGTTTTTT
few,TRBV5-1,11,TRBJ2-3,.,CASKRADTQYF,TGCGCCAGCAAACGTGCAGATACGCAGTATTTT